This T cell receptor (beta chain) was identified in a study of vaccination effects on CD4 cells after COVID-19. Whole-study results and caveats: Nearly all vaccine-induced clones in healthy recipients recognized only SARS-CoV-2. Marked clonal contraction of both clone types appeared late after vaccination.

Points on this clone: Its target is unknown.

The germline gives CDR1 LGHDT, CDR2 YNNKEL (reference sequence). The CDR3 runs to 13 residues. V trimming: 10 bases; J trimming: 5 bases; junction bases outside the gene matches: 8. Prior to sequencing, the ViraFEST assay stimulated PBMC with viral peptide pools, which expanded the antigen-specific CD4+ T cells. Between days 10 and 11 of culture, CD4+ T cells were separated out. People in the vaccine group had not been infected with SARS-CoV-2 before, and their nucleocapsid antibodies were negative. TCRdb keeps only in-frame clones here, not all; method: immunoSEQ multiplex PCR. The profile covers around 63,000 clones, with roughly 76% appearing a single time and 3.5% to 4.5% taken by the ten largest.

The clonotype was recovered from a human donor who received a COVID-19 vaccine. The rearrangement joins TRBV3-1 (or the pseudogene TRBV3-2) to TRBJ1-5; the match to TRBD1 covers 7 bases. Sequences were derived from CD4+ T cells from PBMCs cultured with HCoV-OC43 spike peptides, sampled before COVID-19 vaccination. Subset described: HCoV-OC43 spike overlapping peptide pool stimulation. The CDR3 DNA reads as TGTGCCACAGGACAGGAGGGGTATCAGCCCCAGCATTTT. Translated, it gives CATGQEGYQPQHF.